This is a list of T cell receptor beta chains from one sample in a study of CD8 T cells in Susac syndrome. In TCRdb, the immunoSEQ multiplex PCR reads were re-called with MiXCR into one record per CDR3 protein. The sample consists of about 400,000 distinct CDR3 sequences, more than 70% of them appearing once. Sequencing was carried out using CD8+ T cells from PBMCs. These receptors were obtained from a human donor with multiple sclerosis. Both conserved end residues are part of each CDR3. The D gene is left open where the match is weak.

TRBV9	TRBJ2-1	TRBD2	TGTGCCAGCAGCGAACGGGGGGAATCCTACAATGAGCAGTTCTTC	CASSERGESYNEQFF
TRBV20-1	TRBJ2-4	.	TGCAGTGCTAGTCAAAACCACCGGACTGAAGCCAAAAACATTCAGTACTTC	CSASQNHRTEAKNIQYF
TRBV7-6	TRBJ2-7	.	TGTGCCAGCAGCTCGGACAGACTGCAGCAGTACTTC	CASSSDRLQQYF
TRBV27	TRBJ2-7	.	TGTGCCAGCAGTTATCTGGGTAGCACCTACGAGCAGTACTTC	CASSYLGSTYEQYF
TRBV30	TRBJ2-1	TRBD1	TGTGCCTGGAGTACTCCGGGGACAGATATATACAATGAGCAGTTCTTC	CAWSTPGTDIYNEQFF
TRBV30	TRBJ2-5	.	TGTGCCTGGAGTGTGCTTCTTCAAGAGACCCAGTACTTC	CAWSVLLQETQYF
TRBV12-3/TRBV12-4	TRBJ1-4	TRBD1	TGTGCCAGCCAGGGGGGGTATAGGAAAAAACTGTTTTTT	CASQGGYRKKLFF
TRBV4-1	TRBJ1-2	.	TGCGCCAGCAGCCAAGATCCCGGGGGCGGAGGCTATGGCTACACCTTC	CASSQDPGGGGYGYTF
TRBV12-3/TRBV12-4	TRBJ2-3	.	TGTGCCAGCAGTTTGGTGGGGGGTGAAGGCGCAGATACGCAGTATTTT	CASSLVGGEGADTQYF
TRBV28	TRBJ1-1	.	TGTGCCAGCAGTTCGACAGGAACCTCCACGAACACTGAAGCTTTCTTT	CASSSTGTSTNTEAFF
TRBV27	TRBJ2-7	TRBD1	TGTGCCAGCAGTTCCTCCGGGACAGGGGACCACGAGCAGTACTTC	CASSSSGTGDHEQYF
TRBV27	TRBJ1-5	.	TGTGCCAGCAGTTTTGTAAATCAGCCCCAGCATTTT	CASSFVNQPQHF
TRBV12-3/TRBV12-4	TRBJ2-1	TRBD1	TGTGCCAGTAACAGGGGAAAGAATGAGCAGTTCTTC	CASNRGKNEQFF
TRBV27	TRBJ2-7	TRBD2	TGTGCCAGCAGTCCCGGGACTAGGCGGGCCGAGCAGTACTTC	CASSPGTRRAEQYF